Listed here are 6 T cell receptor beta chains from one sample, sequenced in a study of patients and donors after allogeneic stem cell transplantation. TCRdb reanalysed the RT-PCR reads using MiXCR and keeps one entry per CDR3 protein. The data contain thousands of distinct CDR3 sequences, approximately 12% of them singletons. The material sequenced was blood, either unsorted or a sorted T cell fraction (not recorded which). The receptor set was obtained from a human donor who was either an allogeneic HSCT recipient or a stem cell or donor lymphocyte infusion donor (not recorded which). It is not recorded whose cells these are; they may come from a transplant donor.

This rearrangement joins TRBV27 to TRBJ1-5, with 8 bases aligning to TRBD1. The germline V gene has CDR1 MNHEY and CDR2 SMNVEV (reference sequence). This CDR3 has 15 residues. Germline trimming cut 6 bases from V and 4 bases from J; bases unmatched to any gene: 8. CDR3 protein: CASRVSDRENQPQHF. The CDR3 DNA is TGTGCCAGCAGGGTTTCGGACAGGGAGAATCAGCCCCAGCATTTT.

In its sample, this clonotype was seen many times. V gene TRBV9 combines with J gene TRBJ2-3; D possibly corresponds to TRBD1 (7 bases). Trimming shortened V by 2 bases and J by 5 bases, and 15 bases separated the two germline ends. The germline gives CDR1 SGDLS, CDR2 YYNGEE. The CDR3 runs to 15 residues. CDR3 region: CASSVYAGGGDTQYF. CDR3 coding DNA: TGTGCCAGCAGCGTGTACGCAGGGGGAGGAGATACGCAGTATTTT.

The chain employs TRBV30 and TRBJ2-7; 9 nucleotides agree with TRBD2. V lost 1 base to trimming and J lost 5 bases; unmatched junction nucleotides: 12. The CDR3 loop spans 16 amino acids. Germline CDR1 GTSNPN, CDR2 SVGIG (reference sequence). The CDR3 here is CAWSEKAGGPLDEQYF. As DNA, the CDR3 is TGTGCCTGGAGTGAAAAAGCGGGAGGCCCCCTCGACGAGCAGTACTTC.

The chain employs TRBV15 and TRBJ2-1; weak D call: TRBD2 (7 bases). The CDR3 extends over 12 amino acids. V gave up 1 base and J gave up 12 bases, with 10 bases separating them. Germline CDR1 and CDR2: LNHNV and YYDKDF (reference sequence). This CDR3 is CATSRGRGRQFF. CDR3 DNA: TGTGCCACCAGCAGAGGGCGGGGGCGGCAGTTCTTC.

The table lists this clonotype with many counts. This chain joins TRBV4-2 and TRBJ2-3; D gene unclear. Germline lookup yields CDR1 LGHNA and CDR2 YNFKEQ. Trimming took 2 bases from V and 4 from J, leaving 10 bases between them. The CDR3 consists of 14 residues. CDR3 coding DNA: TGTGCCAGCAGCCAAAATCTGCACCCAGATACGCAGTATTTT. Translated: CASSQNLHPDTQYF.

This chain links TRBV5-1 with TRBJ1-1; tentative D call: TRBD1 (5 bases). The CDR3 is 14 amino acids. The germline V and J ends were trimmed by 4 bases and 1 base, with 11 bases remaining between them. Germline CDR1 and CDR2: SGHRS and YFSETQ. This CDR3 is CASSPGTGNTEAFF. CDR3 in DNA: TGCGCCAGCAGCCCAGGTACAGGGAACACTGAAGCTTTCTTT. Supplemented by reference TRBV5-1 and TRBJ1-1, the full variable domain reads KAGVTQTPRYLIKTRGQQVTLSCSPISGHRSVSWYQQTPGQGLQFLFEYFSETQRNKGNFPGRFSGRQFSNSRSEMNVSTLELGDSALYLCASSPGTGNTEAFFGQGTRLTVV.